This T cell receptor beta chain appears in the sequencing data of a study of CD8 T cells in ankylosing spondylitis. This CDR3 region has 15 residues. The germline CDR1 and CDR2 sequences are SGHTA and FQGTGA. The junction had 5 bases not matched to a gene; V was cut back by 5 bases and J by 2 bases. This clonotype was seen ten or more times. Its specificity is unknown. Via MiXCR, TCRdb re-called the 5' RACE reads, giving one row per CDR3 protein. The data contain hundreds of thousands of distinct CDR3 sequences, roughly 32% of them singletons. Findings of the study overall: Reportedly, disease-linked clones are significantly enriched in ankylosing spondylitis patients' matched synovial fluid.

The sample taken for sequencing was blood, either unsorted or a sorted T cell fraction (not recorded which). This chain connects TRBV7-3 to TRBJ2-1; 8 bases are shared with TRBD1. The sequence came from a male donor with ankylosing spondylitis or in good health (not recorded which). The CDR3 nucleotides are TGTGCCAGCAGCCCAGACAGGGGAGCCTACAATGAGCAGTTCTTC. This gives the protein CASSPDRGAYNEQFF.